This TCR beta chain is from a study of blood T cell repertoires in COVID-19. Authors' analysis steps: Amplification of reference gene primers was used by the study to estimate nucleated cell counts. Clones were sequenced by immunoSEQ multiplex PCR, and TCRdb holds only the in-frame ones, with some missing. V and J calls and clone size follow that table, whereas D and trimming were derived from the DNA. The sample includes roughly 360,000 clones, roughly four fifths of them seen just once. Germline V gene data show CDR1 as MRHNA and CDR2 as SNTAGT. CDR3 length equals 15 residues. The V gene lost 3 bases and the J gene lost 4 bases, with 13 bases spanning the gap.

J is TRBJ1-5 and V is TRBV6-4, with D possibly being TRBD1 (6 bases). The sample consisted of PBMCs or T cells enriched from blood (not recorded which). This clonotype was sampled from a woman aged 45-65 years who had recovered from COVID-19. The CDR3 protein is CASSEEQGMNQPQHF. The CDR3 DNA follows: TGTGCCAGCAGTGAAGAACAGGGCATGAATCAGCCCCAGCATTTT.